This TCR beta chain was found in a study of post-analysis software for immune sequencing data. General study results and limits: Controls showed lower frequencies than patients for a handful of TRBV segments, and TRBV5-6, TRBV5-1 and TRBV20-1 were among these. Strong co-clustering by F measure linked samples that shared a preparation batch.

Sequencing libraries made from TCR beta cDNA carried unique molecular identifiers. MiXCR, run by TCRdb on the PCR reads, gives a single entry per CDR3 protein. The table has hundreds of thousands of distinct CDR3 sequences, about 57% seen once. This clonotype was detected ten times or more. Its antigen is unidentified. CDR3 length equals 17 residues. Trimming shortened V by 0 bases and J by 3 bases, and 16 bases separated the two germline ends. The germline CDR1 and CDR2 sequences are SGDLS and YYNGEE. The receptor comes from a girl aged 5 to 17 with multiple sclerosis. The V gene is TRBV9, the J gene TRBJ2-1; D uncertain. Source material: blood. CDR3: CASSVATQSPYYNEQFF. CDR3 DNA: TGTGCCAGCAGCGTAGCCACCCAGTCGCCCTACTACAATGAGCAGTTCTTC.